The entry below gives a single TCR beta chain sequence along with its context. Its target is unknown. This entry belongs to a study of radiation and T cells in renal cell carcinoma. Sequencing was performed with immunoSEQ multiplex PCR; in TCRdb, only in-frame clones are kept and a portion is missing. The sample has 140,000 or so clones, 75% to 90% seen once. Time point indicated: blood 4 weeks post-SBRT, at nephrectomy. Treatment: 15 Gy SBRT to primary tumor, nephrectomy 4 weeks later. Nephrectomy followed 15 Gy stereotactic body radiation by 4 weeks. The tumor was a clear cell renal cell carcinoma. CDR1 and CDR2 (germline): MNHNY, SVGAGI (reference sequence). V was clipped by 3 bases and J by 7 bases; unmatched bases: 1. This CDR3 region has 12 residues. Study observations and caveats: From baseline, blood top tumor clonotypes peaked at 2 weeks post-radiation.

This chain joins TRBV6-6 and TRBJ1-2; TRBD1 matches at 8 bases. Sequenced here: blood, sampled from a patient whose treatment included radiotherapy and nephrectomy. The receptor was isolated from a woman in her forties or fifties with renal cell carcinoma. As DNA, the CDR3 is TGTGCCAGCAGTTATACAGGGGGTGGCTACACCTTC. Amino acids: CASSYTGGGYTF.